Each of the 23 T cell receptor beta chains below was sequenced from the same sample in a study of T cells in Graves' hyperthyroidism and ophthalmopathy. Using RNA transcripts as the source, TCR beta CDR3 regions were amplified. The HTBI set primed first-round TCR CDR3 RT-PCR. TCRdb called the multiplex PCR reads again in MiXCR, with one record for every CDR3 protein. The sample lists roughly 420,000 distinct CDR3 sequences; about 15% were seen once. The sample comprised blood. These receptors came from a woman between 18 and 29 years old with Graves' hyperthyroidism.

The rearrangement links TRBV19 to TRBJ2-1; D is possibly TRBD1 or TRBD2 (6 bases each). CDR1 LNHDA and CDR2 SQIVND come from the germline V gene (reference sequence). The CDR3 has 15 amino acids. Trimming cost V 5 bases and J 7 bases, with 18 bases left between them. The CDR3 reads CASSHGTQGGNEQFF. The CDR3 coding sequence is TGTGCCAGTAGTCACGGGACCCAAGGGGGGAATGAGCAGTTCTTC.

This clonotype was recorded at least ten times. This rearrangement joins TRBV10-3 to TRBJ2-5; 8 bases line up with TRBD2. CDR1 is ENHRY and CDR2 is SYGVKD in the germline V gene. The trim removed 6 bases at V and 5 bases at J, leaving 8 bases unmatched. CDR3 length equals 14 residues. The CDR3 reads CAIRPAGAVETQYF. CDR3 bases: TGTGCCATCAGGCCAGCGGGGGCCGTTGAGACCCAGTACTTC.

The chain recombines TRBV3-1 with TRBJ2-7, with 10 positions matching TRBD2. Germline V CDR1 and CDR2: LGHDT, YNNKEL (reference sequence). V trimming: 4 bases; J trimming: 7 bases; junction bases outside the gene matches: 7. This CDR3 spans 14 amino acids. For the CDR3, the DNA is TGTGCCAGCAGCCCCAGAGCGGGGGGGCGTGAGCAGTACTTC. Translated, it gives CASSPRAGGREQYF.

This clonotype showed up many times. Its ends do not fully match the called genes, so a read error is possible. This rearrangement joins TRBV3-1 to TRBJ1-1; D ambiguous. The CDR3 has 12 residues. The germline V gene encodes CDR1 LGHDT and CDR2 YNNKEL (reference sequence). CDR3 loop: CASSQGNPEAFF. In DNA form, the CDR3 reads TGTGCCAGCAGCCAAGGGAACCCTGAAGCTTTCTTT.

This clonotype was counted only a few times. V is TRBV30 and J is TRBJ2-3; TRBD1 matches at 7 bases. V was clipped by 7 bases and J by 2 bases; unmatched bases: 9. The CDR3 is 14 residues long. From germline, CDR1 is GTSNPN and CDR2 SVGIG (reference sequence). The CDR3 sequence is CASSIGQVTDTQYF. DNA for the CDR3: TGTGCCTCATCCATCGGACAGGTCACAGATACGCAGTATTTT.

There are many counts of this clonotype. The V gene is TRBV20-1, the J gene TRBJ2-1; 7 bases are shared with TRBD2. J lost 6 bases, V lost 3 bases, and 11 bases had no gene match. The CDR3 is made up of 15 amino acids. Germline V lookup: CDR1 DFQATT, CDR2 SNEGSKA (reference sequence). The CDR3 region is CSARDPGTNANEQFF. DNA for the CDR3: TGCAGTGCTAGGGACCCCGGGACTAATGCCAATGAGCAGTTCTTC.

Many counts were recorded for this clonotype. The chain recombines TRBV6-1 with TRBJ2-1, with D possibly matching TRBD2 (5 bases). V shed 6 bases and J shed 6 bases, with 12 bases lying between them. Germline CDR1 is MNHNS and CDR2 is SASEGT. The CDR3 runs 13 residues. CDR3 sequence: CASRPKRVNEQFF. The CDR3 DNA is TGTGCCAGCAGACCCAAGAGGGTCAATGAGCAGTTCTTC.

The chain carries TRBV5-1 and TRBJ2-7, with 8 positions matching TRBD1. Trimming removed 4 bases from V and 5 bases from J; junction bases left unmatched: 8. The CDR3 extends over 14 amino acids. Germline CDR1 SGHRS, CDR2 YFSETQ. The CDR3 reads CASSQGQGVNEQYF. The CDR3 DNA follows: TGCGCCAGCAGCCAAGGACAGGGTGTAAACGAGCAGTACTTC.

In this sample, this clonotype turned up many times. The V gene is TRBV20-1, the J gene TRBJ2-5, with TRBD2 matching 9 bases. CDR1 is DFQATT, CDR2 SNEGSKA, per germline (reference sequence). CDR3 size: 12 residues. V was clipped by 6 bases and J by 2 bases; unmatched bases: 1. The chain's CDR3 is CSAGLAQETQYF. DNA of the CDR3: TGCAGTGCGGGACTAGCTCAAGAGACCCAGTACTTC.

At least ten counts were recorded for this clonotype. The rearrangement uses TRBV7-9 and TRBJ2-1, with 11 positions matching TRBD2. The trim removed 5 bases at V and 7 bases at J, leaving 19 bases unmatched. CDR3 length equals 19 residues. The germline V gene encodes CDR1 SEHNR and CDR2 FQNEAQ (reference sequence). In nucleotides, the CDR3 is TGTGCCAGCAGCACCCGGACAGGGCCCTTGTCTAGCGGGGGGAATGAGCAGTTCTTC. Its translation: CASSTRTGPLSSGGNEQFF.

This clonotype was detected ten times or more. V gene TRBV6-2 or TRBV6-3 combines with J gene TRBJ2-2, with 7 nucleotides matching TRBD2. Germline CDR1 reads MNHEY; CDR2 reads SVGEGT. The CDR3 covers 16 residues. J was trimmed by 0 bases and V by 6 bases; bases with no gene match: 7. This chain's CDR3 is CASSEYGGSNTGELFF. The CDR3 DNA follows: TGTGCCAGCAGCGAATACGGGGGGTCGAACACCGGGGAGCTGTTTTTT.

The chain's CDR3 is CASSDSNAQANEQFF. The CDR3, as DNA: TGTGCCAGCAGTGACTCGAATGCACAAGCGAATGAGCAGTTCTTC. This chain uses TRBV6-4 with TRBJ2-1; D not resolved. The germline CDR1 and CDR2 sequences are MRHNA and SNTAGT. V was shortened by 0 bases and J by 7 bases, with 13 bases between the two germline ends. This CDR3 is built from 15 residues.

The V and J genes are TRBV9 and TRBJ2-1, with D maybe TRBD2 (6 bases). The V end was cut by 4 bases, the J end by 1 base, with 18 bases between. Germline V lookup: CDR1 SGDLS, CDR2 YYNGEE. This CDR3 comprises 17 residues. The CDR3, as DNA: TGTGCCAGCAGCTCGCGAGCGCGGGGAGCGTCCTACAATGAGCAGTTCTTC. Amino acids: CASSSRARGASYNEQFF. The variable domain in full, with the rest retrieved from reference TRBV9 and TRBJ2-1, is DSGVTQTPKHLITATGQRVTLRCSPRSGDLSVYWYQQSLDQGLQFLIQYYNGEERAKGNILERFSAQQFPDLHSELNLSSLELGDSALYFCASSSRARGASYNEQFFGPGTRLTVL.

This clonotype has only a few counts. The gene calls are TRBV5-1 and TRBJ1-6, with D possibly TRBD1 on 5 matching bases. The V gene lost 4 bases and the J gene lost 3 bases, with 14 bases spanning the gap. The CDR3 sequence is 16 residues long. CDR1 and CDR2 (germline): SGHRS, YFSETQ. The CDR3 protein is CASSVDGQGYNSPLHF. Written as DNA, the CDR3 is TGCGCCAGCAGCGTGGACGGCCAGGGCTATAATTCACCCCTCCACTTT.

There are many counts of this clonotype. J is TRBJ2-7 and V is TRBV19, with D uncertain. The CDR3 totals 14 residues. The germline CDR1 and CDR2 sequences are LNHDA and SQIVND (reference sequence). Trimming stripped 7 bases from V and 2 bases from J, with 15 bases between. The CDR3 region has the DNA TGTGCCAGTACCCCGGACGCGGTAACCTACGAGCAGTACTTC. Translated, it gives CASTPDAVTYEQYF. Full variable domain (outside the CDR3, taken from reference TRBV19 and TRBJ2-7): DGGITQSPKYLFRKEGQNVTLSCEQNLNHDAMYWYRQDPGQGLRLIYYSQIVNDFQKGDIAEGYSVSREKKESFPLTVTSAQKNPTAFYLCASTPDAVTYEQYFGPGTRLTVT.

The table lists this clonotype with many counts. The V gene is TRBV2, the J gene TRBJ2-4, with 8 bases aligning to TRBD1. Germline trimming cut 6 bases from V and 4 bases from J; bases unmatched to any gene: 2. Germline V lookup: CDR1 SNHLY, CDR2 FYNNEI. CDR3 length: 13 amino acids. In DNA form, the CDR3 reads TGTGCCAGCAGCTGGGACAGGAAAAACATTCAGTACTTC. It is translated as CASSWDRKNIQYF. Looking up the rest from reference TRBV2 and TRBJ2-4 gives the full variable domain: EPEVTQTPSHQVTQMGQEVILRCVPISNHLYFYWYRQILGQKVEFLVSFYNNEISEKSEIFDDQFSVERPDGSNFTLKIRSTKLEDSAMYFCASSWDRKNIQYFGAGTRLSVL.

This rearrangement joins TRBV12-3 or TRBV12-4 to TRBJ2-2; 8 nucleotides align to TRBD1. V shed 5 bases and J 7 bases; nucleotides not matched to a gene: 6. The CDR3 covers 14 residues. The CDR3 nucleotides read TGTGCCAGCAGTGAACAGGGGGTCGGCGGGGAGCTGTTTTTT. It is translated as CASSEQGVGGELFF.

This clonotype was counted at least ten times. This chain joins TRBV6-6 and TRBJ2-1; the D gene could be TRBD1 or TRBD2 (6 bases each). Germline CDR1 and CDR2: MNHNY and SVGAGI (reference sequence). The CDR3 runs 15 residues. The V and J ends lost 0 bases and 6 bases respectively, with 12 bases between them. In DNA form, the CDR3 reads TGTGCCAGCAGTTACTCGTTGGGGGGCTCCAATGAGCAGTTCTTC. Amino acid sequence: CASSYSLGGSNEQFF.

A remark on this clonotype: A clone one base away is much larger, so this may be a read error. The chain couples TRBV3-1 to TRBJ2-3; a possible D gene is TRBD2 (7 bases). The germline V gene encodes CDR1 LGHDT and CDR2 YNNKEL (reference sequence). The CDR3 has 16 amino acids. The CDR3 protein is CANSQAGGAGTDTQYF. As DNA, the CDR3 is TGTGCCAACAGCCAAGCTGGGGGGGCCGGCACAGATACGCAGTATTTT.

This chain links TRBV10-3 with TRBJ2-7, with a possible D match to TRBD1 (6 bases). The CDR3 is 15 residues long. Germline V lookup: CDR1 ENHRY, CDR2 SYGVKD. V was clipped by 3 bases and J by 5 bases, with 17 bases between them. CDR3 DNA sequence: TGTGCCATCAGTGACTGGGGAGACAGGCCCCACGAGCAGTACTTC. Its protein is CAISDWGDRPHEQYF.

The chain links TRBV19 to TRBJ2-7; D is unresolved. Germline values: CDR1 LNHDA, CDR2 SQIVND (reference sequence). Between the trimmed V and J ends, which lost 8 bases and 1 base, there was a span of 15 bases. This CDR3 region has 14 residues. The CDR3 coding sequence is TGTGCCAGTCGTAAACGGTCTGAATCCTACGAGCAGTACTTC. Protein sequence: CASRKRSESYEQYF.

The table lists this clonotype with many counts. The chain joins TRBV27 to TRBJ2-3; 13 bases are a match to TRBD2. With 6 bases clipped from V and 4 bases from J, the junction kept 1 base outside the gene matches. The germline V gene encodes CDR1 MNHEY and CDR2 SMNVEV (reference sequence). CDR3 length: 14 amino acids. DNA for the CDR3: TGTGCCAGCAGGGGACTAGCGGGGCCAGATACGCAGTATTTT. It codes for CASRGLAGPDTQYF.

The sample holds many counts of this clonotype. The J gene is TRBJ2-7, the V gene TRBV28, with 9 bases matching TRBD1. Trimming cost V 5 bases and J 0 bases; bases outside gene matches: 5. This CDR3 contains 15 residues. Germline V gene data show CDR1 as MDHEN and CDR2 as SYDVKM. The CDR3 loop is CASSMTGGSSYEQYF. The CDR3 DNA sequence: TGTGCCAGCAGTATGACAGGGGGGAGCTCCTACGAGCAGTACTTC.